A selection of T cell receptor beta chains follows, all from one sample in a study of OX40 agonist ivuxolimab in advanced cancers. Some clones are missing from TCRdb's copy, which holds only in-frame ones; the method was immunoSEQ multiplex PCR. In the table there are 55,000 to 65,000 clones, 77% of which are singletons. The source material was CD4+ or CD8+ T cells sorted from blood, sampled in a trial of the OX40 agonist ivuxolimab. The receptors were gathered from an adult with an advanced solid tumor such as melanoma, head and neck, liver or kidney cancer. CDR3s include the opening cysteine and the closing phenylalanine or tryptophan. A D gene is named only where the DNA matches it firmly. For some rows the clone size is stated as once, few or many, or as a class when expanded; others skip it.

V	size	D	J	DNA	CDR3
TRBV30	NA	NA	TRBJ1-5	TGTGCCTGGAGTCCCCCCGGGACGGTCAATCAGCCCCAGCATTTT	CAWSPPGTVNQPQHF
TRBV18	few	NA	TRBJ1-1	TGTGCCAGCTCGCGGGACTTGGAGGAGGAAGCTTTCTTT	CASSRDLEEEAFF
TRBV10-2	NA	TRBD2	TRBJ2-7	TGCGCCAGCACTTTAGTAGGACTAGGTTACGAGCAGTACTTC	CASTLVGLGYEQYF
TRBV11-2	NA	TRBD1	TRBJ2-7	TGTGCCAGCAGACCAATCAGGGGGCCGAGCTCCTACGAGCAGTACTTC	CASRPIRGPSSYEQYF
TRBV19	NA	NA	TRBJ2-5	TGTGCCAGCAACGGGGACACCTTGGAGACCCAGTACTTC	CASNGDTLETQYF
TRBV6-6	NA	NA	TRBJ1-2	TGTGCCAGCAGTTGGACATATAGGGGGGATTATGGCTACACCTTC	CASSWTYRGDYGYTF
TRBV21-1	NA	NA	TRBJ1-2	TGTGCCAGCAGCGGCCACGGACAGGACTGGGGCTACACCTTC	CASSGHGQDWGYTF
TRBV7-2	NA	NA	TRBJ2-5	TGTGCCAGCAGCTTAAGGCCGGGGATTGGGGAGACCCAGTACTTC	CASSLRPGIGETQYF
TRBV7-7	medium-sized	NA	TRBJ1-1	TGTGCCAGCAGCTTAGCGGAGAACACTGAAGCTTTCTTT	CASSLAENTEAFF
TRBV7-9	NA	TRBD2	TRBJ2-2	TGTGCCAGCAGCTTAGAAGCTAGCGGGAGAGACACCGGGGAGCTGTTTTTT	CASSLEASGRDTGELFF
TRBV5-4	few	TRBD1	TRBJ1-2	TGTGCCAGCAGCATGGACAGGGTTGATGGCTACACCTTC	CASSMDRVDGYTF
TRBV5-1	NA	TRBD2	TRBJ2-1	TGCGCCAGCAGCTTGGATATAGCGGGGGCAGGGGATGAGCAGTTCTTC	CASSLDIAGAGDEQFF
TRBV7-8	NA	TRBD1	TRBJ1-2	TGTGCCAGCAGCGCGTACAGGGGGGGCTATGGCTACACCTTC	CASSAYRGGYGYTF
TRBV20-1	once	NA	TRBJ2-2	TGCAGTGCTAGAGATTCCGGGGAGCTGTTTTTT	CSARDSGELFF
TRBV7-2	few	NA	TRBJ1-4	TGTGCCAGCAGCCCTAGCCCCGCAACTAATGAAAAACTGTTTTTT	CASSPSPATNEKLFF
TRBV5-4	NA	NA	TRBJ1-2	TGTGCCAGCAGCTCTTCCGGGATAAGCTATGGCTACACCTTC	CASSSSGISYGYTF
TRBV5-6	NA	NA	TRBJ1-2	TGTGCCAGCAGCTTGGGTGGCAGGGGAGCTAACTATGGCTACACCTTC	CASSLGGRGANYGYTF
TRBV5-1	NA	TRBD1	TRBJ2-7	TGCGCCAGCAGGTCCTCCGGGACAGGGGGGTACGAGCAGTACTTC	CASRSSGTGGYEQYF
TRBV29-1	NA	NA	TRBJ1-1	TGCAGCGTTGACCCTCTCTGGGGGACGGGCACTGAAGCTTTCTTT	CSVDPLWGTGTEAFF
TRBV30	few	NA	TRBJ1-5	TGTGCCTGGAGCCGGGGGAGCAATCAGCCCCAGCATTTT	CAWSRGSNQPQHF
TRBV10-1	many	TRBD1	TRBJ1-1	TGCGCCAGCGGGGGTTCAGGACAGGTTGCAGCTTTCTTT	CASGGSGQVAAFF
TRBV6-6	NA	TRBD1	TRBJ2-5	TGTGCCAGCAGTTACAGAGTCAGGGGGCTCCAAGAGACCCAGTACTTC	CASSYRVRGLQETQYF
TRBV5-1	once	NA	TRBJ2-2	TGCGCCAGCAGCCCAGGACCGAACACCGGGGAGCTGTTTTTT	CASSPGPNTGELFF
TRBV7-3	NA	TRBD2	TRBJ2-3	TGTGCCAGCAGCTTAACACGGTCTAGCGGGAGCGGTCCCACAGATACGCAGTATTTT	CASSLTRSSGSGPTDTQYF
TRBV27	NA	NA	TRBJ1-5	TGTGCCAGCAGTATAGGGGCTGGTCAGCCCCAGCATTTT	CASSIGAGQPQHF
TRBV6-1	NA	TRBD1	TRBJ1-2	TGTGCCAGCAGTGCTCGCCCCGGGACAGACCGAATGGGCTACACCTTC	CASSARPGTDRMGYTF
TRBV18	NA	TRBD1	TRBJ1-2	TGTGCCAGCTCACCACCGGGGACAGGGTCCCGTGGCTACACCTTC	CASSPPGTGSRGYTF
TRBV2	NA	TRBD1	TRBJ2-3	TGTGCCAGCAGATTACAGGGGGCTAACACAGATACGCAGTATTTT	CASRLQGANTDTQYF
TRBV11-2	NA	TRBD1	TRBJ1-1	TGTGCCAGCAGCCATCAGGGGGGGGGCACTGAAGCTTTCTTT	CASSHQGGGTEAFF